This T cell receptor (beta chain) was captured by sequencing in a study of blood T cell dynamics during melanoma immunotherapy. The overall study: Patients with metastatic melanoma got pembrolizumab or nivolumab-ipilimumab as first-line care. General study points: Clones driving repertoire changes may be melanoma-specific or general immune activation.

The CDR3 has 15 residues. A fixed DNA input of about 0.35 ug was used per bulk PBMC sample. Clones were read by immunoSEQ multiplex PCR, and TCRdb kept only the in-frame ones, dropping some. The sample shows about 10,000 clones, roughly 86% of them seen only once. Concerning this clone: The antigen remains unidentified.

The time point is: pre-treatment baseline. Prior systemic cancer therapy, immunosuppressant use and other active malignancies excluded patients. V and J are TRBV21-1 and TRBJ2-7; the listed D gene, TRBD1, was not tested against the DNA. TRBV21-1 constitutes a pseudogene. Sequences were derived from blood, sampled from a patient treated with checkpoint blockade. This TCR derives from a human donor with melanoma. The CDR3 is CASRKIRTGLYEQYF. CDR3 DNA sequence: TGTGCCAGCAGGAAGATAAGGACAGGACTGTACGAGCAGTACTTC.